The entry below describes one T cell receptor beta chain. The sample belongs to a study of technical replicates of blood from a handful of donors. Repertoires were generated with immunoSEQ multiplex PCR, while TCRdb's copy carries only in-frame clones and drops some. Seen here are approximately 89,000 clones, around 94% observed once, and the top ten hold around 0.4%. CDR1 MNHEY and CDR2 SVGAGI come from the germline V gene. The CDR3 has 13 amino acids. V lost 5 bases and J lost 6, with 11 bases in between. Sequenced sample: T cells isolated from PBMCs. This receptor was obtained from a human donor in good health. The rearrangement links TRBV6-5 to TRBJ2-1; perhaps TRBD1 as D (6 bases). CDR3 bases: TGTGCCAGCAGTAATCCGACAGGCAATGAGCAGTTCTTC. Translated: CASSNPTGNEQFF.